This TCR beta chain originates from a study of brain T cells in children with intractable seizures. Findings of the study overall: Viral specificity was inferred only from CDR3 similarity; HCMV serostatus was unknown. Clones missing pre-surgery may reflect undersampling of that blood sample.

V was clipped by 6 bases and J by 5 bases; unmatched bases: 7. Germline CDR1 SNHLY, CDR2 FYNNEI. The CDR3 is made up of 13 amino acids. Here immunoSEQ multiplex PCR was the method, and the copy in TCRdb shows in-frame clones only, minus some. The sample has around 38,000 clones; roughly 90% are singletons. This clone was seen a handful of times. Its matching antigen is unknown. The sequenced cases were selected for having the highest brain T cell transcript signatures. At least one anti-epileptic drug was given before surgery. The TCR was taken from a girl aged 2-10 years with tuberous sclerosis and intractable seizures. Sequenced material: peripheral blood, taken at surgery. The genes are TRBV2 and TRBJ2-7, with TRBD1 matching over 7 bases. The CDR3 DNA follows: TGTGCCAGCAGAATGACAGGGTACGACGAGCAGTACTTC. The encoded protein is CASRMTGYDEQYF. Full variable domain (outside the CDR3, taken from reference TRBV2 and TRBJ2-7): EPEVTQTPSHQVTQMGQEVILRCVPISNHLYFYWYRQILGQKVEFLVSFYNNEISEKSEIFDDQFSVERPDGSNFTLKIRSTKLEDSAMYFCASRMTGYDEQYFGPGTRLTVT.